The 21 T cell receptor beta chains below were found in one sample sequenced in a study of cytomegalovirus exposure and HLA in healthy donors. This PCR relied on a set of 60 Vbeta primers and 13 Jbeta primers. Libraries were prepared by immunoSEQ multiplex PCR; TCRdb keeps only in-frame clonotypes and omits some of them. The repertoire consists of 150,000 or so clones, with more than 65% occurring once and the leading ten covering 9% to 10%. The sample taken for sequencing was PBMCs. The receptors were gathered from a man between 18 and 35 years old in good health and CMV-seropositive.

The chain joins TRBV2 to TRBJ1-5; 7 positions agree with TRBD1. The CDR3 has 13 residues. Germline V gene lookup returns CDR1 SNHLY and CDR2 FYNNEI. The V segment lost 4 bases and the J segment 7 bases; nucleotides outside the gene matches: 4. The CDR3 nucleotides read TGTGCCAGCAGTGTGTCAGGGGGACAGCCCCAGCATTTT. It codes for CASSVSGGQPQHF.

V usage is TRBV27 and J usage is TRBJ2-7, with a weak D call TRBD1 (6 bases). This CDR3 comprises 15 residues. Trimming cost V 2 bases and J 3 bases, with 14 bases left between them. The V gene's germline CDR1 is MNHEY and CDR2 SMNVEV (reference sequence). CDR3 coding DNA: TGTGCCAGCAGTTTAGGCACAGGGAGTGACTACGAGCAGTACTTC. It yields the protein CASSLGTGSDYEQYF.

The CDR3 DNA reads as TGTGCCAGCAGTGAAGACAGGGACGTCCGAAACACTGAAGCTTTCTTT. It codes for CASSEDRDVRNTEAFF. The chain recombines TRBV2 with TRBJ1-1, with a tentative D call TRBD1 (6 bases). Deletions cut 1 base from V and 2 bases from J, with 14 bases between. Germline CDR1 SNHLY, CDR2 FYNNEI. This CDR3 contains 16 residues.

The chain recombines TRBV5-1 with TRBJ1-1; D not certain. CDR3 length: 15 amino acids. Trimming shortened V by 4 bases and J by 2 bases, and 15 bases separated the two germline ends. Looked up from germline, CDR1 is SGHRS and CDR2 is YFSETQ. The CDR3 DNA is TGCGCCAGCAGCCCTCGACCAGCGGTAAACACTGAAGCTTTCTTT. It codes for CASSPRPAVNTEAFF.

The rearrangement joins TRBV5-6 to TRBJ2-5; the match to TRBD2 covers 7 bases. Germline CDR1 and CDR2: SGHDT and YYEEEE. With 4 bases clipped from V and 3 bases from J, the junction kept 6 bases outside the gene matches. The CDR3 length is 14 residues. CDR3 sequence (DNA): TGTGCCAGCAGCCCCTCTGGGAGGGAAGAGACCCAGTACTTC. Amino acid sequence: CASSPSGREETQYF.

This clone was detected only a few times. V gene TRBV4-1 combines with J gene TRBJ2-1; D tentatively reads TRBD1 or TRBD2 (7 bases each). The V end lost 4 bases, the J end lost 0 bases, and 19 bases lay between the germline ends. The CDR3 is 18 residues long. CDR1 is MGHRA and CDR2 is YSYEKL in the germline V gene. CDR3 bases: TGCGCCAGCAGCCGAGAGGGGGCCCTAGCGGCCTCCTACAATGAGCAGTTCTTC. Amino acids: CASSREGALAASYNEQFF.

Comment on this clone: Because the CDR3's place on the DNA is in doubt, the DNA is left out and the CDR3 is given as listed by TCRdb. Other nucleotide sequences from this sample produce the same CDR3. V gene TRBV27 combines with J gene TRBJ2-7; TRBD2 reflects the table's D call only, with no check against the DNA. CDR1 and CDR2 from the germline V gene are MNHEY and SMNVEV (reference sequence). With termini counted, the CDR3 has 14 amino acids. The CDR3 region is CASSRRAGSYEQYF.

The V gene is TRBV4-2, the J gene TRBJ2-2; 12 nucleotides agree with TRBD2. The junction had 2 bases not matched to a gene; V was cut back by 0 bases and J by 6 bases. CDR1 and CDR2 from the germline V gene are LGHNA and YNFKEQ. The CDR3 sequence is 16 residues long. CDR3 residues: CASSQETSGRSGELFF. CDR3 bases: TGTGCCAGCAGCCAAGAGACTAGCGGGAGATCCGGGGAGCTGTTTTTT.

The chain links TRBV29-1 to TRBJ1-3, with D maybe TRBD1 (5 bases). CDR3 length: 16 amino acids. Trimming removed 6 bases at V and 5 bases at J, with 23 bases between. The germline V gene has CDR1 SQVTM and CDR2 ANQGSEA. The CDR3 spells CSVQTAISTMRNTIYF. The CDR3 region has the DNA TGCAGCGTCCAGACAGCGATATCCACGATGAGAAACACCATATATTTT.

CDR3 residues: CASSGFRGRGSNQPQHF. The CDR3 DNA follows: TGTGCCAGCAGTGGATTTCGGGGCAGGGGAAGCAATCAGCCCCAGCATTTT. The rearrangement joins TRBV6-1 to TRBJ1-5; tentative D call: TRBD1 (6 bases). Germline V gene sequence: CDR1 MNHNS, CDR2 SASEGT. Between the trimmed V and J ends, which lost 4 bases and 1 base, there was a span of 17 bases. This CDR3 spans 17 amino acids.

The chain combines TRBV4-1 with TRBJ2-7; D gene unclear. Germline V gene sequence: CDR1 MGHRA, CDR2 YSYEKL. The CDR3 runs 13 residues. Trimming took off 1 base at V and 2 bases at J, with 6 bases between the two ends. The CDR3 DNA sequence: TGCGCCAGCAGCCAAGGTTCCACCTACGAGCAGTACTTC. It specifies CASSQGSTYEQYF.

The chain couples TRBV18 to TRBJ1-1; no clear D. This CDR3 has 15 residues. CDR1 and CDR2 from the germline V gene are KGHSH and LQKENI. With 6 bases removed from V and 1 base from J, the gap between germline ends came to 15 bases. CDR3 nucleotide sequence: TGTGCCAGCTCGCTGCAAGGAGGCTCGAACACTGAAGCTTTCTTT. Its translation is CASSLQGGSNTEAFF.

The chain links TRBV18 to TRBJ1-1, with D tentatively TRBD1 (6 bases). The CDR3 totals 14 residues. Per the germline V gene, CDR1 is KGHSH and CDR2 is LQKENI. Between the trimmed V and J ends, which lost 3 bases and 2 bases, there was a span of 10 bases. CDR3 protein: CASSPNRANTEAFF. CDR3 sequence (DNA): TGTGCCAGCTCACCGAACAGGGCCAACACTGAAGCTTTCTTT.

For the CDR3, the DNA is TGTGCCAGCAGCCCGTGGGGACAGGGGGCTAACTATGGCTACACCTTC. Amino acid sequence: CASSPWGQGANYGYTF. The rearrangement uses TRBV7-8 and TRBJ1-2; 11 bases line up with TRBD1. Germline V gene lookup returns CDR1 SGHVS and CDR2 FQNEAQ. This CDR3 is 16 amino acids long. Trimming cost V 5 bases and J 0 bases; bases outside gene matches: 5.

This clone has just a few counts. The CDR3 DNA follows: TGCGCCAGCAGACTGACTGGGGGCAACAATGAGCAGTTCTTC. Amino acid sequence: CASRLTGGNNEQFF. The chain joins TRBV5-1 to TRBJ2-1, with D possibly TRBD1 on 6 matching bases. CDR1 and CDR2 from the germline V gene are SGHRS and YFSETQ. V lost 5 bases to trimming and J lost 5 bases, with 14 bases between them. There are 14 residues in the CDR3.

This chain uses TRBV27 with TRBJ2-1; TRBD2 might be the D (6 bases). There are 15 residues in the CDR3. Deletions cut 1 base from V and 1 base from J, with 8 bases between. Germline V gives CDR1 MNHEY, CDR2 SMNVEV (reference sequence). CDR3 in DNA: TGTGCCAGCAGTTTATGGGGGGAATCCTACAATGAGCAGTTCTTC. Its translation: CASSLWGESYNEQFF.

The chain links TRBV2 to TRBJ1-1; no clear D. The germline CDR1 and CDR2 sequences are SNHLY and FYNNEI. Between the trimmed V and J ends, which lost 7 bases and 8 bases, there was a span of 8 bases. This CDR3 comprises 10 residues. Here the CDR3 reads CASTGREAFF. The CDR3 DNA is TGTGCCAGCACGGGGAGAGAAGCTTTCTTT.

The rearrangement links TRBV5-1 to TRBJ2-7; 8 bases fit TRBD2. V lost 2 bases, J lost 0 bases, and 16 bases stayed unmatched. Germline-derived CDR1 and CDR2 are SGHRS and YFSETQ. There are 19 residues in the CDR3. The chain's CDR3 is CASSFAEAGGSSSSYEQYF. CDR3 DNA sequence: TGCGCCAGCAGCTTCGCGGAGGCGGGAGGCTCGTCTAGCTCCTACGAGCAGTACTTC.

The chain combines TRBV9 with TRBJ1-1; 9 positions match TRBD1. Germline lookup yields CDR1 SGDLS and CDR2 YYNGEE. Trimming at V came to 0 bases and at J to 3 bases, leaving 3 bases not matched to a gene. This CDR3 is 15 amino acids long. Written as DNA, the CDR3 is TGTGCCAGCAGCGTAGACGACAGGGGGTACACTGAAGCTTTCTTT. Encoded protein: CASSVDDRGYTEAFF.

The chain combines TRBV7-8 with TRBJ2-7, with D perhaps matching TRBD2 (6 bases). V was trimmed by 1 base and J by 4 bases, leaving 11 bases between them. Per the germline V gene, CDR1 is SGHVS and CDR2 is FQNEAQ. This CDR3 is built from 14 residues. The CDR3 loop reads CASSLDRRDYEQYF. In nucleotides, the CDR3 is TGTGCCAGCAGCTTAGATCGGAGGGATTACGAGCAGTACTTC.

The chain has TRBV11-2 and TRBJ1-1; unclear D gene. Germline assignment: CDR1 SGHAT and CDR2 FQNNGV. CDR3 length equals 15 residues. Trimming pared 0 bases from V and 0 bases from J, leaving 8 bases between. DNA of the CDR3: TGTGCCAGCAGCTTAGAAGCCGCTATGAACACTGAAGCTTTCTTT. Its protein product is CASSLEAAMNTEAFF.